This T cell receptor beta chain was obtained from a study of T cells after yellow fever vaccination. TCRdb itself ran the 5' RACE reads through MiXCR, one entry per CDR3 protein. The data contain some 600,000 distinct CDR3 sequences, more than 9% of them seen just once; the ten biggest clones take up 15%. Germline V gene lookup returns CDR1 DFQATT and CDR2 SNEGSKA (reference sequence). The ends lost 6 bases at V and 4 bases at J; junction bases unmatched: 7. The CDR3 contains 14 residues. V and J are TRBV20-1 and TRBJ2-7; 12 nucleotides align to TRBD2. This material consisted of PBMCs, taken on the day of the yellow fever booster vaccination. The origin of this receptor is a man in his thirties or forties who received the YFV17D yellow fever vaccine. The CDR3 DNA reads TGCAGTGCCAGACTAGCGGGAGACCAATACGAGCAGTACTTC. Amino acid sequence: CSARLAGDQYEQYF.